The rows below give T cell receptor beta chains drawn from one sample of a study of blood T cell repertoires in COVID-19. Some clones are missing from TCRdb's copy, which holds only in-frame ones; the method was immunoSEQ multiplex PCR. Here the sample spans some 270,000 clones, around 88% being singletons. The specimen was peripheral blood. These receptors were obtained from a man under 40 with acute or convalescent COVID-19. The CDR3 runs from the conserved cysteine through the conserved F or W. A D gene is named only where the DNA matches it firmly. Not all rows give a size; the values are once, few, many and, for expanded clones, a class.

CDR3nt | CDR3aa | d_gene | abundance | j_gene | v_gene
TGTGCCAGCAGTCCGGGGGAAGCGGGAGGAGAGACCCAGTACTTC | CASSPGEAGGETQYF | TRBD2 | . | TRBJ2-5 | TRBV6-5
TGTGCCAGCAGTTACGCCGGCGGGGCTTCACCCCTCCACTTT | CASSYAGGASPLHF | . | once | TRBJ1-6 | TRBV6-5
TGTGCCAGCAGTTCCCCAGGGGGGGATACGCAGTATTTT | CASSSPGGDTQYF | . | . | TRBJ2-3 | TRBV6-5
TGCGCCAGCATCCGGGGGGCCAACTCTGGGGCCAACGTCCTGACTTTC | CASIRGANSGANVLTF | . | . | TRBJ2-6 | TRBV5-1
TGTGCCACACAACCCGGGACAGCCACAGATACGCAGTATTTT | CATQPGTATDTQYF | TRBD1 | . | TRBJ2-3 | TRBV19
TGCGCCAGCAGAGACTCGCGGGAAGCTTTCTTT | CASRDSREAFF | . | . | TRBJ1-1 | TRBV5-1
TGTGCCAGCAGCCCGGGGACTAAGAGGGGCTACACCTTC | CASSPGTKRGYTF | . | . | TRBJ1-2 | TRBV3-1/TRBV3-2
TGTGCCAGCAGCGTAGTCGGGTCTGAAAACACCATATATTTT | CASSVVGSENTIYF | . | . | TRBJ1-3 | TRBV9
TGTGCCAGCAGGACAGCGTACGGCAGCTCCTACGAGCAGTACTTC | CASRTAYGSSYEQYF | . | . | TRBJ2-7 | TRBV13
TGTGCCACCAGTGATTTCGGGTCCACCGGGGAGCTGTTTTTT | CATSDFGSTGELFF | . | . | TRBJ2-2 | TRBV24-1
TGTGCCAGCAGCTTAAATGGGCAGGCCTATGGCTACACCTTC | CASSLNGQAYGYTF | . | . | TRBJ1-2 | TRBV7-9
TGCGCCAGCAGTGAGTCAAGCAACAATCAGCCCCAGCATTTT | CASSESSNNQPQHF | . | . | TRBJ1-5 | TRBV10-2
TGTGCCAGCAGCTTACTTACGGCTAGCGGGAAGGATACGCAGTATTTT | CASSLLTASGKDTQYF | TRBD2 | . | TRBJ2-3 | TRBV7-9
TGTGCCAGCAGTCCCGGGACAGGGTTTGCTATGAACACTGAAGCTTTCTTT | CASSPGTGFAMNTEAFF | TRBD1 | . | TRBJ1-1 | TRBV6-2/TRBV6-3
TGTGCCAGTAGTATGTCGGCGAGACAGTTGAACACTGAAGCTTTCTTT | CASSMSARQLNTEAFF | . | . | TRBJ1-1 | TRBV19
TGTGCCAGCAGCCAAGTTCGGCTAGCGGGAGTGTTGGAGACCCAGTACTTC | CASSQVRLAGVLETQYF | TRBD2 | . | TRBJ2-5 | TRBV14
TGCGCCAGCAGCTTGCACCCTCAAACAGGGGGGAATTCACCCCTCCACTTT | CASSLHPQTGGNSPLHF | TRBD1 | . | TRBJ1-6 | TRBV5-1
TGTGCCATCAGTGAGTCGGGTATGGCGGGAGGGCCGCCCGAGCAGTTCTTC | CAISESGMAGGPPEQFF | TRBD2 | . | TRBJ2-1 | TRBV10-3
TGTGCCAGCAGCGCCGCTAGCGGGAAGACCAATGAGCAGTTCTTC | CASSAASGKTNEQFF | TRBD2 | . | TRBJ2-1 | TRBV9
TGTGCCAGCAGGATGGACAGGGTGACGGTCCAACTGTTTTTT | CASRMDRVTVQLFF | TRBD1 | . | TRBJ1-4 | TRBV28
TGTGCCAGCTCACTCCTAGAAACTAGTAACGAGCAGTTCTTC | CASSLLETSNEQFF | . | . | TRBJ2-1 | TRBV18
TGTGCCAGCGCTGGGGGCCCAAACTATGGCTACACCTTC | CASAGGPNYGYTF | . | . | TRBJ1-2 | TRBV12-3/TRBV12-4
TGCGCCAGCAGCCCTGACAGACGCTCTGGGGCCAACGTCCTGACTTTC | CASSPDRRSGANVLTF | . | . | TRBJ2-6 | TRBV5-1
TGTGCCAGCAGCTTGGGAGGCACTGGCTCTGGAAACACCATATATTTT | CASSLGGTGSGNTIYF | . | . | TRBJ1-3 | TRBV5-4
TGTGCCAGCGACATCCTGGGGGGGGCGGCTTTCTTT | CASDILGGAAFF | . | . | TRBJ1-1 | TRBV6-5
TGTGCCAGCAGCCATCCACAGGAGGGAGGCTACACCTTC | CASSHPQEGGYTF | . | few | TRBJ1-2 | TRBV4-2
TGTGCCAGCAGGACAGCGGGAGGACATTACGAGCAGTACTTC | CASRTAGGHYEQYF | TRBD2 | . | TRBJ2-7 | TRBV28
TGCAGCGTTGAAAGGGGGAGTTATGGCTACACCTTC | CSVERGSYGYTF | . | . | TRBJ1-2 | TRBV29-1
TGTGCCAGCAGCCAAGAACACAGGGTCGGCACTGAAGCTTTCTTT | CASSQEHRVGTEAFF | . | . | TRBJ1-1 | TRBV3-1/TRBV3-2
TGTGCCAGCGTACAGGGGATCTATAATTCACCCCTCCACTTT | CASVQGIYNSPLHF | TRBD1 | few | TRBJ1-6 | TRBV2
TGCGCCAGCAGCCAAGATCGGTCTAACACTGAAGCTTTCTTT | CASSQDRSNTEAFF | . | . | TRBJ1-1 | TRBV4-1
TGTGCCAGCAGGGGGAGGGTCTCAAATTCACCCCTCCACTTT | CASRGRVSNSPLHF | . | few | TRBJ1-6 | TRBV2
TGTGCCTGGAGGCGAGGGAGCGAGCAGTACTTC | CAWRRGSEQYF | . | few | TRBJ2-7 | TRBV30
TGTGCCAGCAGCGTAGACCCAGCGGGGGCCCAAGAGACCCAGTACTTC | CASSVDPAGAQETQYF | TRBD2 | . | TRBJ2-5 | TRBV9